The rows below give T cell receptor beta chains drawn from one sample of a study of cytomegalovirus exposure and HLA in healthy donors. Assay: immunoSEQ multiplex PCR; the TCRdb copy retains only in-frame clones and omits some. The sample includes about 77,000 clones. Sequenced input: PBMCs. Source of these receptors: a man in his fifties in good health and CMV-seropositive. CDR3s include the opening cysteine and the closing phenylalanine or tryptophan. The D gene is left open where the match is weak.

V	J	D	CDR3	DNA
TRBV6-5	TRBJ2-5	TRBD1	CASSYSSGGRETQYF	TGTGCCAGCAGTTACTCATCAGGGGGCCGGGAGACCCAGTACTTC
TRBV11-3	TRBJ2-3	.	CASSLGAGREDTQYF	TGTGCCAGCAGCTTAGGGGCGGGGAGAGAAGATACGCAGTATTTT
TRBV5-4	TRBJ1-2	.	CASSLAGGAGGYTF	TGTGCCAGCAGCTTGGCCGGGGGGGCTGGAGGCTACACCTTC
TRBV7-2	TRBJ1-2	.	CASSPNEGYTF	TGTGCCAGCAGCCCGAATGAGGGCTACACCTTC
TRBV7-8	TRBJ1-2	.	CASSLGQSLGYTF	TGTGCCAGCAGCTTAGGGCAGTCTCTGGGCTACACCTTC
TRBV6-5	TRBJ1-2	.	CASSSEGGYTF	TGTGCCAGCAGCAGTGAGGGTGGCTACACCTTC
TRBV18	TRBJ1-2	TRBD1	CASSQGQGADGYTF	TGTGCCAGCTCACAAGGACAGGGGGCCGATGGCTACACCTTC
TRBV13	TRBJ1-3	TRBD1	CASSFHDRASGNTIYF	TGTGCCAGCAGCTTCCACGACAGGGCCTCTGGAAACACCATATATTTT
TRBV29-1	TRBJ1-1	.	CSVILHPNTEAFF	TGCAGCGTCATACTCCACCCTAACACTGAAGCTTTCTTT
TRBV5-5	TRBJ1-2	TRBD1	CASSLGGTGGWGYTF	TGTGCCAGCAGCCTGGGAGGGACAGGGGGCTGGGGCTACACCTTC
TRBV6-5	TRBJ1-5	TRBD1	CASSTGDQPQHF	TGTGCCAGCAGTACAGGGGACCAGCCCCAGCATTTT
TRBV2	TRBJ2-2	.	CASSEGQGAGELFF	TGTGCCAGCAGTGAAGGTCAGGGTGCCGGGGAGCTGTTTTTT
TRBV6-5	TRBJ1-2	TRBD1	CASSGQGVYGYTF	TGTGCCAGCAGCGGACAGGGGGTCTATGGCTACACCTTC
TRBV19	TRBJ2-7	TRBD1	CASSIGGQGSYEQYF	TGTGCCAGTAGTATAGGGGGACAGGGATCCTACGAGCAGTACTTC
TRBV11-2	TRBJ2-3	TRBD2	CASSFGTSGGDTQYF	TGTGCCAGCAGCTTCGGGACTAGCGGGGGCGATACGCAGTATTTT
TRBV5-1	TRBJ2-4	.	CASSPGGAKNIQYF	TGCGCCAGCAGCCCCGGGGGTGCCAAAAACATTCAGTACTTC
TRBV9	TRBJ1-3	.	CASSARQDSGNTIYF	TGTGCCAGCAGCGCACGACAGGACTCTGGAAACACCATATATTTT
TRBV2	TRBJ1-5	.	CASSQTENYQPQHF	TGTGCCAGCAGTCAGACAGAGAACTATCAGCCCCAGCATTTT
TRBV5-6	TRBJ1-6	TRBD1	CASSPRDSLGAPLHF	TGTGCCAGCAGCCCCCGGGACAGCCTGGGAGCACCCCTCCACTTT
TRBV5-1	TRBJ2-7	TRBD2	CASSLGAGGLYEQYF	TGCGCCAGCAGCTTAGGAGCGGGAGGCCTCTACGAGCAGTACTTC
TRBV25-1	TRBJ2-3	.	CASSEQQGLDTQYF	TGTGCCAGCAGTGAACAACAGGGTCTGGATACGCAGTATTTT
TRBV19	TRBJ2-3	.	CASSPGGDRKYF	TGTGCCAGTAGCCCCGGCGGGGACCGAAAGTATTTT
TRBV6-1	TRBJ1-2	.	CASSERSGMKGYTF	TGTGCCAGCAGTGAAAGATCAGGGATGAAGGGCTACACCTTC
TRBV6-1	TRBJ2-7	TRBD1	CASSERDRALYEQYF	TGTGCCAGCAGTGAAAGGGACAGGGCCCTCTACGAGCAGTACTTC
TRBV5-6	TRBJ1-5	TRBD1	CASSLDRGRRQPQHF	TGTGCCAGCAGCTTGGACAGGGGGCGTCGGCAGCCCCAGCATTTT
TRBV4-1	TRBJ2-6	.	CASSQDLIGRVGANVLTF	TGCGCCAGCAGCCAAGATCTAATAGGCAGGGTCGGGGCCAACGTCCTGACTTTC
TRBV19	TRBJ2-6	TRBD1	CASAYWTGEWPSGANVLTF	TGTGCCAGTGCATATTGGACAGGGGAATGGCCTTCTGGGGCCAACGTCCTGACTTTC
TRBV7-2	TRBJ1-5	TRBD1	CASSTGQGANQPQHF	TGTGCCAGCAGCACCGGACAGGGGGCCAATCAGCCCCAGCATTTT
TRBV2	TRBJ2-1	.	CASSYQKFNNEQFF	TGTGCCAGCAGTTATCAGAAATTCAACAATGAGCAGTTCTTC
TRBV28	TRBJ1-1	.	CASSLGRVVGNTEAFF	TGTGCCAGCAGTTTAGGTCGGGTCGTGGGGAACACTGAAGCTTTCTTT
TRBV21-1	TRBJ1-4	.	CASSKRGGASEKLFF	TGTGCCAGCAGCAAAAGAGGGGGGGCTTCGGAAAAACTGTTTTTT
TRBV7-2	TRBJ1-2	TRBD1	CASSFGTVIGYTF	TGTGCCAGCAGCTTCGGGACAGTGATCGGCTACACCTTC
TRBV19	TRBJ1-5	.	CASRRQFSNQPQHF	TGTGCCAGTAGGCGACAGTTTAGCAATCAGCCCCAGCATTTT
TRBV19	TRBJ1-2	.	CASSALAGDGYTF	TGTGCCAGTAGTGCCTTAGCAGGGGATGGCTACACCTTC
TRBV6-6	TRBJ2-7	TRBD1	CASTNPDRGGNEQYF	TGTGCCAGCACTAATCCCGACAGGGGAGGAAACGAGCAGTACTTC
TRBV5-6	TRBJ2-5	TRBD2	CASSLSGRAWETQYF	TGTGCCAGCAGCCTTAGCGGGAGGGCCTGGGAGACCCAGTACTTC
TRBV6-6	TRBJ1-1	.	CASSIRGGTEAFF	TGTGCCAGCAGTATAAGGGGGGGCACTGAAGCTTTCTTT
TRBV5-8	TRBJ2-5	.	CASRRTAAGEETQYF	TGTGCCAGCAGACGGACAGCAGCTGGAGAAGAGACCCAGTACTTC
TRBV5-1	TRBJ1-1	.	CASSLARQNTEAFF	TGCGCCAGCAGCTTGGCCAGGCAGAACACTGAAGCTTTCTTT
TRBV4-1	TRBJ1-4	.	CASSQAERLNEKLFF	TGCGCCAGCAGCCAAGCAGAACGACTTAATGAAAAACTGTTTTTT
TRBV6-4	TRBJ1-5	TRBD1	CAIGQGGSNQPQHF	TGTGCCATCGGACAGGGGGGAAGCAATCAGCCCCAGCATTTT